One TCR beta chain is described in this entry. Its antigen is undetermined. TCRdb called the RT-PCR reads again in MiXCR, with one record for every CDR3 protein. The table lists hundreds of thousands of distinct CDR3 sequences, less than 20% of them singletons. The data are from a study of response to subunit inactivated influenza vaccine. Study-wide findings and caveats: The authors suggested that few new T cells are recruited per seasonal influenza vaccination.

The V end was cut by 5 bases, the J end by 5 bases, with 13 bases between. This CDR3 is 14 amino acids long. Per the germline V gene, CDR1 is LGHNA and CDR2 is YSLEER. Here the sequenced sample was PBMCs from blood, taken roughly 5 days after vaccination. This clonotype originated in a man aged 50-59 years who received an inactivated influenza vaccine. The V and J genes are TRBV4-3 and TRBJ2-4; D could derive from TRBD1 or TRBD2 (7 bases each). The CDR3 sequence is CASSLGGTENIQYF. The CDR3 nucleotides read TGCGCCAGCAGCTTGGGAGGGACAGAAAACATTCAGTACTTC.